This entry is about one T cell receptor beta chain. This sample is drawn from a study of immune evolution from preneoplasia to lung adenocarcinoma. Generated by immunoSEQ multiplex PCR, the TCRdb table keeps only in-frame clones and is missing some. The sample has more than 3,500 clones; about 86% are singletons. J lost 6 bases, V lost 8 bases, and 5 bases had no gene match. This CDR3 has 13 amino acids. CDR1 and CDR2 (germline): LNHDA, SQIVND (reference sequence). This TCR was sampled from a person between 45 and 75 years old with lung adenocarcinoma. Source material: FFPE normal lung tissue adjacent to the tumor. V and J are TRBV19 and TRBJ1-5, with 9 bases identical to TRBD1. The CDR3 DNA follows: TGTGCCAGTTATGGACAGGGGAGTCAGCCCCAGCATTTT. It is translated as CASYGQGSQPQHF.